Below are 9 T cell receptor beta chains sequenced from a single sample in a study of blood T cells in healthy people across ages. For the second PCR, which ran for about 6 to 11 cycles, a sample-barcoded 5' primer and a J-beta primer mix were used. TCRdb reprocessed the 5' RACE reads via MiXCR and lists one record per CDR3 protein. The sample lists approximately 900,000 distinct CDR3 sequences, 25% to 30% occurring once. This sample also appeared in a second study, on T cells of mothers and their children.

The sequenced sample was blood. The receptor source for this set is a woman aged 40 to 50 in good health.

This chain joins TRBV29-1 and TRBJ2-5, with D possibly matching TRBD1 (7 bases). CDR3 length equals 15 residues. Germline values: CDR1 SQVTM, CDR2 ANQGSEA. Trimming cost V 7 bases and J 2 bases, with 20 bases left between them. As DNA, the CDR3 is TGCAGCGCCCGAGGGGGGACAGTTCCTCAAGAGACCCAGTACTTC. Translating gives CSARGGTVPQETQYF.

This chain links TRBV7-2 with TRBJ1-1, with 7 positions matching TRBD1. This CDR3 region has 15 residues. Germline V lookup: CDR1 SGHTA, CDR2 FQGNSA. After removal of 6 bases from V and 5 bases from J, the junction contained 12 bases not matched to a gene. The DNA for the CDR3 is TGTGCCAGCAGTCTCGACCTTAGGGGGCGGACTGAAGCTTTCTTT. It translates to CASSLDLRGRTEAFF.

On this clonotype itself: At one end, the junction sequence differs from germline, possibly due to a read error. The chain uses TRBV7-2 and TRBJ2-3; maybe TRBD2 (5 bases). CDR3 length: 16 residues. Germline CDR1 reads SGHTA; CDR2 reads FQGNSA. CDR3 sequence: CANSYRGGVEADTQYF. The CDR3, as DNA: TGTGCCAACAGCTATAGAGGAGGTGTTGAGGCAGATACGCAGTATTTT.

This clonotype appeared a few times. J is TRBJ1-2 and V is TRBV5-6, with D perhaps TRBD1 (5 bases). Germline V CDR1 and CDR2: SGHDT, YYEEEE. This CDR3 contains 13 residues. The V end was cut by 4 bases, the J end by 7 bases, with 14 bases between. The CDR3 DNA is TGTGCCAGCAGCAGGACAATGCCTGCTGGCTACACCTTC. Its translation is CASSRTMPAGYTF.

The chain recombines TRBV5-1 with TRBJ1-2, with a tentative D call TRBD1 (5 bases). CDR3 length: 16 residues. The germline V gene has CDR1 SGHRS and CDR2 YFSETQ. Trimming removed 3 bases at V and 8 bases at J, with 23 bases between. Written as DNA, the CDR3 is TGCGCCAGCAGCTGGGGAGACAAGGGACGGGACCGGGGCTACACCTTC. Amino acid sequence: CASSWGDKGRDRGYTF.

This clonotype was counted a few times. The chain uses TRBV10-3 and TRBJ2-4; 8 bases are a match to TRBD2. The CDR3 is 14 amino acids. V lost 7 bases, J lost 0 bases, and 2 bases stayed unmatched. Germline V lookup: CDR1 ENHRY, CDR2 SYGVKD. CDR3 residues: CAIMSGGAKNIQYF. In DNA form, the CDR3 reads TGTGCCATCATGAGCGGGGGAGCCAAAAACATTCAGTACTTC.

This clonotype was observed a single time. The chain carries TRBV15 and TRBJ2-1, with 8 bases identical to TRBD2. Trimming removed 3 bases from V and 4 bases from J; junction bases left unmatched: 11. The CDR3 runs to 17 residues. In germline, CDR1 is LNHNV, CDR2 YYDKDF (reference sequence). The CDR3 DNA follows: TGTGCCACCAGCAGGGGATCCGGGGGGGCGCGTTACAATGAGCAGTTCTTC. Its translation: CATSRGSGGARYNEQFF.

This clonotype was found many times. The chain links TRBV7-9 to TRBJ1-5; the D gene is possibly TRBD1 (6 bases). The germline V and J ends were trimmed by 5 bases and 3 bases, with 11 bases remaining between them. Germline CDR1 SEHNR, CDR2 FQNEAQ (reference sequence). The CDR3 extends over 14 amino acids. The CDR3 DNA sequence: TGTGCCAGCAGCCCCTGGGACATCAATCAGCCCCAGCATTTT. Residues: CASSPWDINQPQHF. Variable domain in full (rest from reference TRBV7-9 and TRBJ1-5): DTGVSQNPRHKITKRGQNVTFRCDPISEHNRLYWYRQTLGQGPEFLTYFQNEAQLEKSRLLSDRFSAERPKGSFSTLEIQRTEQGDSAMYLCASSPWDINQPQHFGDGTRLSIL.

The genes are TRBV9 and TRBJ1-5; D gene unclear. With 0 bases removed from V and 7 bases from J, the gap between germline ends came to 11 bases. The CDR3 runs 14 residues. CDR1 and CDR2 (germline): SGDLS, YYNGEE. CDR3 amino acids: CASSVDGEGQPQHF. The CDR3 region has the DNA TGTGCCAGCAGCGTAGACGGGGAAGGGCAGCCCCAGCATTTT.